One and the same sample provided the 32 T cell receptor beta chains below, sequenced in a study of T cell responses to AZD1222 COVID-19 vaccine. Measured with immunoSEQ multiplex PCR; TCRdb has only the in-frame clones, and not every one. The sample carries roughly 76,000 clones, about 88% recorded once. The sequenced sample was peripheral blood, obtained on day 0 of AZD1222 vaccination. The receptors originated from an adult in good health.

Here the CDR3 reads CASGHRSRDIFYEQYV. DNA of the CDR3: TGTGCCAGCGGCCATAGATCACGGGACATCTTTTACGAGCAGTACGTC. This sequence joins TRBV7-4 and TRBJ2-7; TRBD1 is a possible D gene (6 bases). Germline lookup yields CDR1 SGHVT and CDR2 SQSDAQ. Deletions cut 8 bases from V and 4 bases from J, with 24 bases between. The CDR3 extends over 16 amino acids.

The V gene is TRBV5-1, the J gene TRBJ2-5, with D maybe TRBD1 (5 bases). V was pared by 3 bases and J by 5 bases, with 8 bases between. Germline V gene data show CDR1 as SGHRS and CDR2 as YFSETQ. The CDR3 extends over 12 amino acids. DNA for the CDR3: TGCGCCAGCAGCTCAGGGTTGGAGACCCAGTACTTC. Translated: CASSSGLETQYF.

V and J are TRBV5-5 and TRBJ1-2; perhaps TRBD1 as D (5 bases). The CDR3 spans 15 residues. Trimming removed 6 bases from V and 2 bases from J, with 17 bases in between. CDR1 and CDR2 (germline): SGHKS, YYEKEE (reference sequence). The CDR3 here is CASTRDAPGNYGYTF. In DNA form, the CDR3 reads TGTGCCAGCACCCGGGACGCCCCCGGGAACTATGGCTACACCTTC.

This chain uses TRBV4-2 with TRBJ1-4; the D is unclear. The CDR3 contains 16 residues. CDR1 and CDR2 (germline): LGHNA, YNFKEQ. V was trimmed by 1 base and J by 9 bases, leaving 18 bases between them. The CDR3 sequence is CASSQVSGSAMKKLFF. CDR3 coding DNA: TGTGCCAGCAGCCAAGTAAGCGGGTCCGCCATGAAAAAACTGTTTTTT.

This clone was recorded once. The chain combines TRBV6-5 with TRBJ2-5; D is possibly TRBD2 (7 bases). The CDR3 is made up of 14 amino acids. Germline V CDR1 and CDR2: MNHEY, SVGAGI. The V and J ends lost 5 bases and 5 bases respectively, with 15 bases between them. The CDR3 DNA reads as TGTGCCAGCAGTAGTGCGGGGGCGGGGGAGACCCAGTACTTC. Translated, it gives CASSSAGAGETQYF.

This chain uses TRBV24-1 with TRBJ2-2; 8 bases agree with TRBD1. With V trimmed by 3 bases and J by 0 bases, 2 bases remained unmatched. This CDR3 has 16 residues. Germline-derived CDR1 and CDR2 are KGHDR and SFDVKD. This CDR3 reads CATSDAGGANTGELFF. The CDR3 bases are TGTGCCACCAGTGATGCAGGGGGCGCGAACACCGGGGAGCTGTTTTTT.

CDR3 nucleotide sequence: TGTGCCAGCAGTTACAGGTTCTCCAACACCGGGGAGCTGTTTTTT. As protein: CASSYRFSNTGELFF. V usage is TRBV6-5 and J usage is TRBJ2-2; no definite D call. The CDR3 extends over 15 amino acids. Trimming removed 2 bases at V and 2 bases at J, with 9 bases between. The germline gives CDR1 MNHEY, CDR2 SVGAGI.

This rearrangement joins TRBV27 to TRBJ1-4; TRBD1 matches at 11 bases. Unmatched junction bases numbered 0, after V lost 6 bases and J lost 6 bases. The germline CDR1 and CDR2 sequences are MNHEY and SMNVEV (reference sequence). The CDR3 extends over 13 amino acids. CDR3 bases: TGTGCCAGCAGGGGACAGGGGGATGAAAAACTGTTTTTT. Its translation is CASRGQGDEKLFF.

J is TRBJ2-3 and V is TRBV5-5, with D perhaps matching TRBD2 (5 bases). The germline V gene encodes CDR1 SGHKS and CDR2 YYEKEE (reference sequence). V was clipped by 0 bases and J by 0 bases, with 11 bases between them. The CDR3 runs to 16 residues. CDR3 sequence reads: CASSLAQGGSTDTQYF. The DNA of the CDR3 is TGTGCCAGCAGCTTGGCCCAAGGCGGGAGCACAGATACGCAGTATTTT.

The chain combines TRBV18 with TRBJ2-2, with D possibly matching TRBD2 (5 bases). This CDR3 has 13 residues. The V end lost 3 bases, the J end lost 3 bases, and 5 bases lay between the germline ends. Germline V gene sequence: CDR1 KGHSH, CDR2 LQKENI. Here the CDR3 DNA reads TGTGCCAGCTCACCGAGGGACACCGGGGAGCTGTTTTTT. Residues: CASSPRDTGELFF.

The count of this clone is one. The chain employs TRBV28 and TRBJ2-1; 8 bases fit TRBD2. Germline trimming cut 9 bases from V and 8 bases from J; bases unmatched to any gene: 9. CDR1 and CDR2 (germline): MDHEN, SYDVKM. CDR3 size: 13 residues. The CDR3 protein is CASTGSGIDEQFF. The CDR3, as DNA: TGTGCCAGTACGGGTAGCGGGATCGATGAGCAGTTCTTC.

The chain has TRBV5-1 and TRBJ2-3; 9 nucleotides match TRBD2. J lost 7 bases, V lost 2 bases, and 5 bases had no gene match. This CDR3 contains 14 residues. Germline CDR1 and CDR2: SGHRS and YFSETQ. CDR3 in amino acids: CASSFSGSGHTQYF. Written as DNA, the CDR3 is TGCGCCAGCAGCTTTAGCGGGAGCGGACATACGCAGTATTTT.

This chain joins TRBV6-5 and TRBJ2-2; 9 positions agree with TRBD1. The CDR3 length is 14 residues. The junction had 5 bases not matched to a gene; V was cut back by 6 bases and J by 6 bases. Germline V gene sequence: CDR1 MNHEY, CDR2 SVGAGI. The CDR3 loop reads CASSDWTGAGELFF. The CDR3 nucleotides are TGTGCCAGCAGCGACTGGACAGGGGCCGGGGAGCTGTTTTTT.

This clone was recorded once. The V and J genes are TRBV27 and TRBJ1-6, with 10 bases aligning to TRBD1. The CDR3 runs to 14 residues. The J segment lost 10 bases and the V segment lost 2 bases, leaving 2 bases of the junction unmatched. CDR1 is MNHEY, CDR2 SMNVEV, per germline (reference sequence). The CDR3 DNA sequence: TGTGCCAGCAGTTTACGACAGGGGGCATCACCCCTCCACTTT. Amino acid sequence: CASSLRQGASPLHF.

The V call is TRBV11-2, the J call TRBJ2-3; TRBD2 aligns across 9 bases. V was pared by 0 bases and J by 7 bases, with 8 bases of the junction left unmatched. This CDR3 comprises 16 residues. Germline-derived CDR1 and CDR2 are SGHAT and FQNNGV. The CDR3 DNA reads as TGTGCCAGCAGCTTAGAGGGCGGGAGGGCCTTAAATACGCAGTATTTT. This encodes CASSLEGGRALNTQYF.

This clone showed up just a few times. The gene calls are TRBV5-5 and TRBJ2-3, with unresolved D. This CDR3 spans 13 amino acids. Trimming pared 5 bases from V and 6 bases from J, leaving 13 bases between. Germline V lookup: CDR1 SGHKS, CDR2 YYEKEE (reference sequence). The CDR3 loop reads CASSSGPADTQYF. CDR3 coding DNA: TGTGCCAGCAGTTCCGGACCTGCGGATACGCAGTATTTT. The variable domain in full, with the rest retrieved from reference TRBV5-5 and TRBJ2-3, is DAGVTQSPTHLIKTRGQQVTLRCSPISGHKSVSWYQQVLGQGPQFIFQYYEKEERGRGNFPDRFSARQFPNYSSELNVNALLLGDSALYLCASSSGPADTQYFGPGTRLTVL.

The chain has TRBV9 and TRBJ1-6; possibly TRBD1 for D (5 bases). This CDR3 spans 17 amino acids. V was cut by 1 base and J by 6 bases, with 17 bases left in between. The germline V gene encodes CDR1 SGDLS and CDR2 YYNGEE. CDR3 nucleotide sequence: TGTGCCAGCAGCGTAAATATGGGGCAGGGAGGTAATTCACCCCTCCACTTT. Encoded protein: CASSVNMGQGGNSPLHF.

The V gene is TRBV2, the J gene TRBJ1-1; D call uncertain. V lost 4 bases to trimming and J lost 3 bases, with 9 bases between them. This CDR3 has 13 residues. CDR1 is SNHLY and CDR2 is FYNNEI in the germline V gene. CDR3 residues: CASSGEDDTEAFF. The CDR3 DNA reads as TGTGCCAGCAGTGGTGAGGACGACACTGAAGCTTTCTTT.

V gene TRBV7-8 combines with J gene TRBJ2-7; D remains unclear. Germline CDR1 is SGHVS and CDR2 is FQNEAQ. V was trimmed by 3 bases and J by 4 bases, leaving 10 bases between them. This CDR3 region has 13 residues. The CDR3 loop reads CASSFSINYEQYV. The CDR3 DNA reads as TGTGCCAGCAGCTTTTCAATTAATTACGAGCAGTACGTC.

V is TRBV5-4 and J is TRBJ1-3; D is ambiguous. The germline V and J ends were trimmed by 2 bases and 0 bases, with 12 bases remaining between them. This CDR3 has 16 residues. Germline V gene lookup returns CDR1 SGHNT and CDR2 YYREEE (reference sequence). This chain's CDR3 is CASSFYGSTSGNTIYF. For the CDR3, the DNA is TGTGCCAGCAGCTTTTACGGGTCTACCTCTGGAAACACCATATATTTT.

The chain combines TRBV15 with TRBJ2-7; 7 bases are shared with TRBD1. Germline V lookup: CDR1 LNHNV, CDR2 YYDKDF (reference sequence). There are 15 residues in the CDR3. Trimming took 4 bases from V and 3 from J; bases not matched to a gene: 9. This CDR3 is CATSIDPAGGYEQYF. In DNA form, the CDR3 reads TGTGCCACCAGCATTGACCCGGCAGGGGGCTACGAGCAGTACTTC. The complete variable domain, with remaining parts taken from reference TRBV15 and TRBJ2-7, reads DAMVIQNPRYQVTQFGKPVTLSCSQTLNHNVMYWYQQKSSQAPKLLFHYYDKDFNNEADTPDNFQSRRPNTSFCFLDIRSPGLGDTAMYLCATSIDPAGGYEQYFGPGTRLTVT.

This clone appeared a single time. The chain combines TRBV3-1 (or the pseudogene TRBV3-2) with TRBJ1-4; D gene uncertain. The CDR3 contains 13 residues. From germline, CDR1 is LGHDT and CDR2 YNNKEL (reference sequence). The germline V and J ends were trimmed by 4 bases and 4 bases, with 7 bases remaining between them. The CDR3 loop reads CASSRRGNEKLFF. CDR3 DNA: TGTGCCAGCAGCCGTAGAGGTAATGAAAAACTGTTTTTT.

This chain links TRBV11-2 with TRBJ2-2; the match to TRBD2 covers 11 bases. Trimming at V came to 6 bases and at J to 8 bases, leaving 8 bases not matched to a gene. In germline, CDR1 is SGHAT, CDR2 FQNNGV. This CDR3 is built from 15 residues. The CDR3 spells CASSSIAGGPGELFF. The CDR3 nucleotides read TGTGCCAGCAGTTCGATAGCGGGAGGGCCAGGGGAGCTGTTTTTT.

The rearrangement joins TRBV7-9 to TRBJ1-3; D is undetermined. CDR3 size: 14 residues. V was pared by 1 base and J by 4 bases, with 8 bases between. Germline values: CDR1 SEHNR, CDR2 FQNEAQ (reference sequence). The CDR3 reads CASSLGRHGNTIYF. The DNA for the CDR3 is TGTGCCAGCAGCTTAGGGCGACACGGAAACACCATATATTTT.

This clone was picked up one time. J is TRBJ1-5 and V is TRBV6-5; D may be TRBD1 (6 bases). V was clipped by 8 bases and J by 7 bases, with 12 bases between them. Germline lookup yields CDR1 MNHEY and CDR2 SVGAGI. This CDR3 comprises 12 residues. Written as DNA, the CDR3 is TGTGCCAGCGCCACGAGGGGGCAGCCCCAGCATTTT. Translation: CASATRGQPQHF.

The CDR3, as DNA: TGTGCCAGCTCACCGGTTAGCGGGGCCTTACGGGAGCAGTACTTC. Its protein product is CASSPVSGALREQYF. V gene TRBV18 combines with J gene TRBJ2-7; 8 bases map to TRBD2. With V trimmed by 3 bases and J by 7 bases, 11 bases remained unmatched. CDR1 is KGHSH and CDR2 is LQKENI in the germline V gene. The CDR3 spans 15 residues.

The CDR3 region is CASSQTDYLNTEAFF. The CDR3, as DNA: TGTGCCAGCAGCCAGACGGACTACCTGAACACTGAAGCTTTCTTT. The chain employs TRBV16 and TRBJ1-1; D gene unclear. Germline assignment: CDR1 KGHSY and CDR2 FQNENV. This CDR3 region has 15 residues. V lost 3 bases and J lost 0, with 11 bases in between. Looking up the rest from reference TRBV16 and TRBJ1-1 gives the full variable domain: GEEVAQTPKHLVRGEGQKAKLYCAPIKGHSYVFWYQQVLKNEFKFLISFQNENVFDETGMPKERFSAKCLPNSPCSLEIQATKLEDSAVYFCASSQTDYLNTEAFFGQGTRLTVV.

The chain's CDR3 is CASSLEGWGTQYF. CDR3 sequence (DNA): TGTGCCAGCAGCTTAGAAGGATGGGGGACCCAGTACTTC. The genes are TRBV7-2 and TRBJ2-5, with no clear D. V shed 1 base and J shed 7 bases, with 10 bases lying between them. Germline assignment: CDR1 SGHTA and CDR2 FQGNSA. The CDR3 sequence is 13 residues long.

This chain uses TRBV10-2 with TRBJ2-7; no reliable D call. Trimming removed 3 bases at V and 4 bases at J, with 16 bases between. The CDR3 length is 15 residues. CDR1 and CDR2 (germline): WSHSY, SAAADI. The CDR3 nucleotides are TGCGCCAGCAGTGACGCCCGCAAATTCCCATACGAGCAGTACTTC. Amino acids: CASSDARKFPYEQYF.

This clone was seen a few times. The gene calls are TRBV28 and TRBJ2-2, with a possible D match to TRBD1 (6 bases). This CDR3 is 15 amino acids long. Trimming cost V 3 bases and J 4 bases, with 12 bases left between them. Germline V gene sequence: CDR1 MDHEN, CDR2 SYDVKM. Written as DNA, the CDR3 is TGTGCCAGCAGTTTCCGGACAGACCCCACCGGGGAGCTGTTTTTT. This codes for CASSFRTDPTGELFF.

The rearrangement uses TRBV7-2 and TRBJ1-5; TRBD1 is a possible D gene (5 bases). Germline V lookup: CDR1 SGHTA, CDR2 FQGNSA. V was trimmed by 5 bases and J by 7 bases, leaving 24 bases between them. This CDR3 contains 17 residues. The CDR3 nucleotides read TGTGCCAGCAGCCCCTACCCCCCCCGGGGGATAGAGCAGCCCCAGCATTTT. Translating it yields CASSPYPPRGIEQPQHF. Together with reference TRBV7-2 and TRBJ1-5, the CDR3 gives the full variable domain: GAGVSQSPSNKVTEKGKDVELRCDPISGHTALYWYRQSLGQGLEFLIYFQGNSAPDKSGLPSDRFSAERTGGSVSTLTIQRTQQEDSAVYLCASSPYPPRGIEQPQHFGDGTRLSIL.

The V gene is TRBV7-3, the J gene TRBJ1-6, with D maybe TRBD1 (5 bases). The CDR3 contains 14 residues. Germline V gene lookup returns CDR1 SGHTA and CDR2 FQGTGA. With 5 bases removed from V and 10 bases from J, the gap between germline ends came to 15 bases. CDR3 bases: TGTGCCAGCAGCGTAAATCAGGGTACCTCACCCCTCCACTTT. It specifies CASSVNQGTSPLHF.